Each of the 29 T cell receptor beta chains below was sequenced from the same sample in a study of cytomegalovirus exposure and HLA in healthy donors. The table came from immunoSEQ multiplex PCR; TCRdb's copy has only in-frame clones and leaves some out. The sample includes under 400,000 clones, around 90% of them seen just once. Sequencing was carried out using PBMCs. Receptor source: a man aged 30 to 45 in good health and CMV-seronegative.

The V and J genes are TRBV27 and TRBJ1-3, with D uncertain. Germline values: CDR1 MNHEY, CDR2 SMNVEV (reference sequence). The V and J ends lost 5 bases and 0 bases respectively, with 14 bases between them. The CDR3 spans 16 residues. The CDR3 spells CASSTVRPSSGNTIYF. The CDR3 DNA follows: TGTGCCAGCAGTACGGTACGACCTAGCTCTGGAAACACCATATATTTT.

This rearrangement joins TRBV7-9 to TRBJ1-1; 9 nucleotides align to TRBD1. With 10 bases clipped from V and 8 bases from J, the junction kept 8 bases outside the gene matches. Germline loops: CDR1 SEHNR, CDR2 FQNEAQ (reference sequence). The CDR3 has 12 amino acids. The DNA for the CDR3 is TGTGCCACTTTACAGGGGGCTGCCGAAGCTTTCTTT. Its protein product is CATLQGAAEAFF. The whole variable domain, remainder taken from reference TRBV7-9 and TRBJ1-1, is DTGVSQNPRHKITKRGQNVTFRCDPISEHNRLYWYRQTLGQGPEFLTYFQNEAQLEKSRLLSDRFSAERPKGSFSTLEIQRTEQGDSAMYLCATLQGAAEAFFGQGTRLTVV.

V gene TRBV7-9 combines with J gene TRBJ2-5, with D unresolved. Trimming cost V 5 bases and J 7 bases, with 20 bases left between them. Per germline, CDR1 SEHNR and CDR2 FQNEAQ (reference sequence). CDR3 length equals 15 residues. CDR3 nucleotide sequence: TGTGCCAGCAGCCATAAGATACTACCTATGGGGACCCAGTACTTC. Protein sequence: CASSHKILPMGTQYF.

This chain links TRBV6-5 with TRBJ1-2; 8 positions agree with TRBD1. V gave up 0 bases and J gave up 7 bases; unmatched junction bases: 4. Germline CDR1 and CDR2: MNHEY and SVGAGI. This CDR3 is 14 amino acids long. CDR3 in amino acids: CASSYSTGAAGYTF. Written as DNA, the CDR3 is TGTGCCAGCAGTTACTCGACAGGGGCGGCTGGCTACACCTTC.

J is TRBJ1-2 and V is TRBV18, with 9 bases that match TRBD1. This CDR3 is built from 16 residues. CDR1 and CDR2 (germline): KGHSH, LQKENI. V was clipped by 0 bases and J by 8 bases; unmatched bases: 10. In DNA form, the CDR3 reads TGTGCCAGCTCACCACCCACGGGGGACAGGGTGTACGGCTACACCTTC. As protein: CASSPPTGDRVYGYTF.

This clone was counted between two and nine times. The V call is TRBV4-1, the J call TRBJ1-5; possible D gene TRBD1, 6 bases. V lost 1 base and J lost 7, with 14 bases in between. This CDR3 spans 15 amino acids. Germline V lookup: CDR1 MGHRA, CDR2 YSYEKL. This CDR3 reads CASSQVVGAGQPQHF. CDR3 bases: TGCGCCAGCAGCCAAGTGGTGGGGGCAGGACAGCCCCAGCATTTT.

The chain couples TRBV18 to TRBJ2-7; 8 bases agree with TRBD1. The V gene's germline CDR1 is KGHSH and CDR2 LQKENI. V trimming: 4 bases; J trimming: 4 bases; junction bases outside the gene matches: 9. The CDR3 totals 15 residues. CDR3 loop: CASSLDRGSLYEQYF. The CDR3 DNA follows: TGTGCCAGCTCACTCGACAGGGGTTCCCTGTACGAGCAGTACTTC.

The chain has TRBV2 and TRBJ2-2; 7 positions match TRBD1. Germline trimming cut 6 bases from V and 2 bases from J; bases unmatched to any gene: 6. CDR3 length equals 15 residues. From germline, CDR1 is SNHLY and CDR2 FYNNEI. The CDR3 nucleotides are TGTGCCAGCAGGGGGACAGCCTTAAACACCGGGGAGCTGTTTTTT. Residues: CASRGTALNTGELFF.

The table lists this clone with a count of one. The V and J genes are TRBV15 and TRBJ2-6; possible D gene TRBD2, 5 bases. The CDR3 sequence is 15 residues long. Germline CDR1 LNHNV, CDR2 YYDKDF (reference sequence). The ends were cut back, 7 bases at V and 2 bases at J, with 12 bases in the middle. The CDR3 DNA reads TGTGCCACCACCCCTGGGGAGCCTGGGGCCAACGTCCTGACTTTC. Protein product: CATTPGEPGANVLTF.

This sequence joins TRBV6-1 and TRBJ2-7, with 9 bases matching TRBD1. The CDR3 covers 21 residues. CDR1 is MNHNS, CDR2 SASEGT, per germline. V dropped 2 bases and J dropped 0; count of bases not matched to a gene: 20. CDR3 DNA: TGTGCCAGCAGTGAACTCCTAGGACAGGGGCAGGGTTTCTTAACCTCCTACGAGCAGTACTTC. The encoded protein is CASSELLGQGQGFLTSYEQYF.

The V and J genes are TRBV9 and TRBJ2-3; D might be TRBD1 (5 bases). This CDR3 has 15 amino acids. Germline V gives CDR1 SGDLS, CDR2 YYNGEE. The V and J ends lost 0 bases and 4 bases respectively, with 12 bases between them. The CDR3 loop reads CASSVGVRVPDTQYF. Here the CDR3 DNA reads TGTGCCAGCAGCGTAGGAGTCAGGGTCCCAGATACGCAGTATTTT.

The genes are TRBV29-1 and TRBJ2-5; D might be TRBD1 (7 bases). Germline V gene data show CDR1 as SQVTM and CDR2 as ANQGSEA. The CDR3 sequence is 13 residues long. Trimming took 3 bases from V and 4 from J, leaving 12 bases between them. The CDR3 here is CSVDGGGAETQYF. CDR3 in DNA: TGCAGCGTTGACGGAGGGGGCGCAGAGACCCAGTACTTC.

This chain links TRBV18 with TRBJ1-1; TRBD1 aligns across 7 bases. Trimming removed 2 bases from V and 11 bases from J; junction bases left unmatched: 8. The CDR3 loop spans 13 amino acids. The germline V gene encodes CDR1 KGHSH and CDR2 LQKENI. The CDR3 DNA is TGTGCCAGCTCACCAACAGGGGACCTAAACGCTTTCTTT. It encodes CASSPTGDLNAFF.

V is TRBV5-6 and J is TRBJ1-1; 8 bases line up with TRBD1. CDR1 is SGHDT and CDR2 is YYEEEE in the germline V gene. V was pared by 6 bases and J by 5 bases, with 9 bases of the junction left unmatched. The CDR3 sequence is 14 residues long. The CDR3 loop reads CASNQGARETEAFF. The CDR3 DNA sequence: TGTGCCAGCAACCAGGGGGCGCGAGAGACTGAAGCTTTCTTT.

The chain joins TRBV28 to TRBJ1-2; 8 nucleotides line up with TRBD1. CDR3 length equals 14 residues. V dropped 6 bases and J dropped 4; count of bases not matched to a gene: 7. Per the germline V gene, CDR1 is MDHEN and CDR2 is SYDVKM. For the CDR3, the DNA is TGTGCCAGCAGGACCGGACAGGGTATCTATGGCTACACCTTC. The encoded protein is CASRTGQGIYGYTF.

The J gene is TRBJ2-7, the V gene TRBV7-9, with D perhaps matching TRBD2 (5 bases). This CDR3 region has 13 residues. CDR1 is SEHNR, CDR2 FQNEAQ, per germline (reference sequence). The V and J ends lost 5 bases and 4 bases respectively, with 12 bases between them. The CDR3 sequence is CASSRASSYEQYF. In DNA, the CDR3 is TGTGCCAGCAGCCGGGCTAGCAGTTACGAGCAGTACTTC.

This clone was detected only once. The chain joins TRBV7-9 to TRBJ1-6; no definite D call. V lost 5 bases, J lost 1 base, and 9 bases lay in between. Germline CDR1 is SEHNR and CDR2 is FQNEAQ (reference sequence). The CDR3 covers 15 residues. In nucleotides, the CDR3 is TGTGCCAGCAGCCCCTCGACATCCTATAATTCACCCCTCCACTTT. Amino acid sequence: CASSPSTSYNSPLHF.

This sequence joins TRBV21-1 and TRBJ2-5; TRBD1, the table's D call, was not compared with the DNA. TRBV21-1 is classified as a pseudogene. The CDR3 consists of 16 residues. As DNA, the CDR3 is TGTGCCAGCAGCAAACCTAGGGGGACAGCCCAAGAGACCCAGTACTTC. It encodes CASSKPRGTAQETQYF.

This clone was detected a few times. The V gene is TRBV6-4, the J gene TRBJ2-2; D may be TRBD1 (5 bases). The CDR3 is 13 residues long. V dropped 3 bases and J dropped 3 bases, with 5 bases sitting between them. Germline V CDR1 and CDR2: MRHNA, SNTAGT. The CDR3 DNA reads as TGTGCCAGCAGTGAAGGGGACACCGGGGAGCTGTTTTTT. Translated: CASSEGDTGELFF.

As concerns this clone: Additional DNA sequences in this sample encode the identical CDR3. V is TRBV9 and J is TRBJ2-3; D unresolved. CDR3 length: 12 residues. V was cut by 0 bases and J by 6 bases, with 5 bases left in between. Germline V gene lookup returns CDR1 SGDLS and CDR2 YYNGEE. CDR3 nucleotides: TGTGCCAGCAGCGTAGCTGCGGATACGCAGTATTTT. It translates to CASSVAADTQYF.

The CDR3 sequence: CASSFTRDSEAFF. The CDR3 DNA reads as TGTGCCAGCAGCTTCACCCGGGACAGTGAAGCTTTCTTT. The V and J genes are TRBV5-4 and TRBJ1-1; 7 bases are shared with TRBD1. This CDR3 comprises 13 residues. Germline-derived CDR1 and CDR2 are SGHNT and YYREEE (reference sequence). The trim removed 2 bases at V and 7 bases at J, leaving 5 bases unmatched.

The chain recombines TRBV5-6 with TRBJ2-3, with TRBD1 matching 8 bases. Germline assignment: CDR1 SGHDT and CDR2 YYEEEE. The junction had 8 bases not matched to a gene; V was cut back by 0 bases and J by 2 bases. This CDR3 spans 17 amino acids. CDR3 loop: CASSLVGAGGFTDTQYF. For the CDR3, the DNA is TGTGCCAGCAGCTTGGTAGGGGCAGGGGGCTTCACAGATACGCAGTATTTT.

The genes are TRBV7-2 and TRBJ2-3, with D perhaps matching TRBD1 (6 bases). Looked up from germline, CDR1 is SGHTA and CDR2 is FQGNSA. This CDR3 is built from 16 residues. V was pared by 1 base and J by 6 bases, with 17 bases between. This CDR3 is CASSLVDSGDGDTQYF. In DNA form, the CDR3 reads TGTGCCAGCAGCTTAGTGGATTCAGGGGACGGGGATACGCAGTATTTT.

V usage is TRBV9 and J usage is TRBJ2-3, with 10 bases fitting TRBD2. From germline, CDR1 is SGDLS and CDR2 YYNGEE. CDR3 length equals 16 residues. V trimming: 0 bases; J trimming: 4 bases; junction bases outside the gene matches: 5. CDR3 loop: CASSVAVAGGSDTQYF. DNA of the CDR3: TGTGCCAGCAGCGTAGCGGTAGCGGGGGGCTCAGATACGCAGTATTTT.

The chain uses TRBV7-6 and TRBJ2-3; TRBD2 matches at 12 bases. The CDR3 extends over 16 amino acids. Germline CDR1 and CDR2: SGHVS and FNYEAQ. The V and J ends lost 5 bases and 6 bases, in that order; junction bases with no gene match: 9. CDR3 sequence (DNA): TGTGCCAGCAGCCCGATGCTAGCGGGGGGGCGGGATACGCAGTATTTT. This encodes CASSPMLAGGRDTQYF.

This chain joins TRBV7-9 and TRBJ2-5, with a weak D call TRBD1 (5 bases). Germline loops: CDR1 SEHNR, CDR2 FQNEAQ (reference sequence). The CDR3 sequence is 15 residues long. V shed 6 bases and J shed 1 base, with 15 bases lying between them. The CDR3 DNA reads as TGTGCCAGCAGTTCCTTCGGACATCCCCAAGAGACCCAGTACTTC. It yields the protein CASSSFGHPQETQYF.

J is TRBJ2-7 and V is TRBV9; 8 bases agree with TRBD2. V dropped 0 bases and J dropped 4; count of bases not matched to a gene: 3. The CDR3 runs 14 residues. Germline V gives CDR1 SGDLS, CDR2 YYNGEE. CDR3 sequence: CASSVGAGDYEQYF. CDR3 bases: TGTGCCAGCAGCGTAGGAGCGGGGGATTACGAGCAGTACTTC.

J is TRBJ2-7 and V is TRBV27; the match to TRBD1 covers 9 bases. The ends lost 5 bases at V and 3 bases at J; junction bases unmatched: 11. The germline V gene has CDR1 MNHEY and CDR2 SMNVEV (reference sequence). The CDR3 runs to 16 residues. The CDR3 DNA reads TGTGCCAGCAGTCCTGCACAGGGGGCTCCCTTCTACGAGCAGTACTTC. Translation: CASSPAQGAPFYEQYF.

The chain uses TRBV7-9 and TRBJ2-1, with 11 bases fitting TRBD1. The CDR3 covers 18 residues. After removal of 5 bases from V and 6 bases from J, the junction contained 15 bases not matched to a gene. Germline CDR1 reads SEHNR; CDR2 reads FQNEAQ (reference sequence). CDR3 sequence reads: CASSPPPSLDRGLNEQFF. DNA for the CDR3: TGTGCCAGCAGCCCCCCGCCTTCCTTGGACAGGGGGCTCAATGAGCAGTTCTTC.